What follows are 16 T cell receptor beta chains derived from one specimen sequenced in a study of blood T cells in healthy people across ages. It was with a sample-barcoded 5' primer and a J-beta primer mix that a second PCR of about 6 to 12 cycles was run. TCRdb ran MiXCR on the 5' RACE reads and lists one entry per CDR3 protein. The repertoire holds 800,000 or so distinct CDR3 sequences, with 20% to 25% as singletons. These same data were also listed under a study on T cells of mothers and their children.

The source material was blood. These receptors originate from a boy between 10 and 17 years old in good health.

This clonotype showed up just a few times. The chain employs TRBV7-2 and TRBJ2-1; D remains unclear. There are 14 residues in the CDR3. Germline V CDR1 and CDR2: SGHTA, FQGNSA. Deletions cut 6 bases from V and 5 bases from J, with 14 bases between. CDR3 nucleotides: TGTGCCAGCAGTATGATTAGGGTTAACAATGAGCAGTTCTTC. It yields the protein CASSMIRVNNEQFF. The full variable domain, completed using reference TRBV7-2 and TRBJ2-1, is GAGVSQSPSNKVTEKGKDVELRCDPISGHTALYWYRQSLGQGLEFLIYFQGNSAPDKSGLPSDRFSAERTGGSVSTLTIQRTQQEDSAVYLCASSMIRVNNEQFFGPGTRLTVL.

This clonotype came up a few times. The chain joins TRBV14 to TRBJ2-1; D uncertain. The CDR3 length is 16 residues. The germline CDR1 and CDR2 sequences are SGHDN and FVKESK. Deletions cut 4 bases from V and 0 bases from J, with 13 bases between. The CDR3 DNA sequence: TGTGCCAGCAGCCCACCGACGGAAAGCTCCTACAATGAGCAGTTCTTC. As protein: CASSPPTESSYNEQFF.

This clonotype appeared a few times. The genes are TRBV20-1 and TRBJ1-2; no clear D gene. Per germline, CDR1 DFQATT and CDR2 SNEGSKA (reference sequence). V lost 3 bases and J lost 4, with 9 bases in between. This CDR3 has 12 residues. In DNA form, the CDR3 reads TGCAGTGCTAGTTATGGGAGCTATGGCTACACCTTC. This sequence encodes CSASYGSYGYTF.

V gene TRBV20-1 combines with J gene TRBJ2-7; D is unclear. The CDR3 totals 13 residues. Germline V lookup: CDR1 DFQATT, CDR2 SNEGSKA (reference sequence). Trimming shortened V by 4 bases and J by 1 base, and 11 bases separated the two germline ends. CDR3 sequence: CSAKVATSYEQYF. CDR3 DNA sequence: TGCAGTGCTAAAGTAGCTACATCCTACGAGCAGTACTTC.

The gene calls are TRBV13 and TRBJ2-1; D gene ambiguous. Trimming cost V 0 bases and J 8 bases, with 11 bases left between them. The CDR3 totals 14 residues. Germline CDR1 and CDR2: PRHDT and FYEKMQ (reference sequence). The CDR3 DNA follows: TGTGCCAGCAGCTTAGGCGCCCGTCTCGATGAGCAGTTCTTC. Encoded protein: CASSLGARLDEQFF.

The chain has TRBV7-9 and TRBJ2-5, with a tentative D call TRBD2 (6 bases). The J call is doubtful: the DNA matches TRBJ2-7 better. The CDR3 is 16 residues long. Germline CDR1 SEHNR, CDR2 FQNEAQ (reference sequence). The CDR3 spells CASSLAGTGVAYEQYF. CDR3 sequence (DNA): TGTGCCAGCAGCTTAGCGGGGACGGGAGTGGCCTACGAGCAGTACTTC.

V usage is TRBV20-1 and J usage is TRBJ1-1; no clear D gene. Trimming removed 0 bases from V and 0 bases from J, with 11 bases in between. There are 15 residues in the CDR3. Germline V gene data show CDR1 as DFQATT and CDR2 as SNEGSKA (reference sequence). CDR3 sequence (DNA): TGCAGTGCTAGAGATCGGAGCACTATGAACACTGAAGCTTTCTTT. Amino acids: CSARDRSTMNTEAFF.

The chain recombines TRBV27 with TRBJ2-3, with TRBD1 identical over 10 bases. V shed 1 base, J shed 5 bases, and the junction held 3 bases outside the gene matches. The CDR3 extends over 15 amino acids. From germline, CDR1 is MNHEY and CDR2 SMNVEV (reference sequence). The DNA for the CDR3 is TGTGCCAGCAGTTTATGGACAGGGGGGCAAGATACGCAGTATTTT. Translated, it gives CASSLWTGGQDTQYF.

This clonotype was seen a handful of times. J is TRBJ1-1 and V is TRBV9; 7 bases map to TRBD1. The CDR3 is made up of 15 amino acids. CDR1 SGDLS and CDR2 YYNGEE come from the germline V gene. J gave up 8 bases and V 4 bases, and 14 bases lay outside the gene matches. As DNA, the CDR3 is TGTGCCAGCAGCTTAGATTCTTACAGGGGCGACGAAGCTTTCTTT. As protein: CASSLDSYRGDEAFF.

At least ten counts were recorded for this clonotype. The chain couples TRBV5-1 to TRBJ2-4; D might be TRBD1 (6 bases). The CDR3 sequence is 14 residues long. V lost 4 bases, J lost 1 base, and 9 bases lay in between. Per germline, CDR1 SGHRS and CDR2 YFSETQ. As DNA, the CDR3 is TGCGCCAGCAGCCGTGACAGGGCCAAAAACATTCAGTACTTC. Residues: CASSRDRAKNIQYF.

This clonotype was seen more than once but under ten times. This chain connects TRBV29-1 to TRBJ2-5, with TRBD1 matching over 7 bases. Trimming cost V 1 base and J 7 bases; bases outside gene matches: 18. Germline V gene sequence: CDR1 SQVTM, CDR2 ANQGSEA. This CDR3 spans 17 amino acids. The chain's CDR3 is CSVEGAPDREQEVTQYF. The CDR3 DNA is TGCAGCGTTGAAGGCGCCCCCGACAGGGAGCAGGAGGTGACCCAGTACTTC.

The chain carries TRBV29-1 and TRBJ2-7; 8 nucleotides agree with TRBD2. This CDR3 spans 15 amino acids. With 5 bases clipped from V and 2 bases from J, the junction kept 11 bases outside the gene matches. Germline CDR1 and CDR2: SQVTM and ANQGSEA. This chain's CDR3 is CSVRNGRDQAYEQYF. In nucleotides, the CDR3 is TGCAGCGTTCGGAACGGGAGGGACCAGGCCTACGAGCAGTACTTC.

The rearrangement uses TRBV29-1 and TRBJ2-5, with TRBD1 matching 10 bases. V shed 8 bases and J 2 bases; nucleotides not matched to a gene: 5. CDR1 SQVTM and CDR2 ANQGSEA come from the germline V gene. This CDR3 spans 13 amino acids. The CDR3 sequence: CSSSGQGQETQYF. Written as DNA, the CDR3 is TGCAGCTCCTCGGGACAGGGGCAAGAGACCCAGTACTTC.

The chain uses TRBV18 and TRBJ2-1; the D gene is possibly TRBD2 (6 bases). Trimming left V 5 bases short and J 0 bases short, with 17 bases between. The CDR3 loop spans 17 amino acids. Germline V lookup: CDR1 KGHSH, CDR2 LQKENI. The CDR3 coding sequence is TGTGCCAGCTCATCAAGAAATAGCGGCAGCTCCTACAATGAGCAGTTCTTC. It codes for CASSSRNSGSSYNEQFF.

Turning to this clonotype: The junction differs from germline at one of its ends, possibly a read error. This rearrangement joins TRBV18 to TRBJ2-7, with 9 bases aligning to TRBD1. The V gene's germline CDR1 is KGHSH and CDR2 LQKENI. There are 15 residues in the CDR3. The DNA of the CDR3 is TGTGCCAGCTCACGCGAAGGGACAGGGAAATACGAGCGGTACTTC. Amino acids: CASSREGTGKYERYF.

This clonotype was observed a few times. The chain joins TRBV4-2 to TRBJ2-5, with TRBD1 as a possible D gene (5 bases). Deletions cut 0 bases from V and 1 base from J, with 12 bases between. CDR3 length: 16 residues. Germline assignment: CDR1 LGHNA and CDR2 YNFKEQ. The CDR3: CASSQDRQTLQETQYF. The CDR3 nucleotides read TGTGCCAGCAGCCAAGATAGACAGACCCTCCAAGAGACCCAGTACTTC.